These T cell receptor beta chains were read from a single sample in a study of response to subunit inactivated influenza vaccine. Using its own MiXCR run on the RT-PCR reads, TCRdb lists one record per CDR3 protein. This table holds a few hundred thousand distinct CDR3 sequences, 10% to 11% found once. This material consisted of PBMCs from blood, taken 45 days after vaccination. These receptors all stem from a man aged 50 or older who received an inactivated influenza vaccine. CDR3s include the opening cysteine and the closing phenylalanine or tryptophan. The D gene is left open where the match is weak. Size is omitted from some rows. Given values are once, few, many or a class for expanded clones.

cdr3_nt: TGTGCCAGCAGCTCCTCCTGGGGGGATTACAATGAGCAGTTCTTC
cdr3_aa: CASSSSWGDYNEQFF
v_call: TRBV7-2
d_call: NA
clone_size: few
j_call: TRBJ2-1

cdr3_nt: TGCGCCAGCTACGAGGGATTGGGGTTTTCGTACACTGAAGCTTTCTTT
cdr3_aa: CASYEGLGFSYTEAFF
v_call: TRBV5-1
d_call: NA
clone_size: many
j_call: TRBJ1-1

cdr3_nt: TGTGCCAGCAGATTAGCGGGAGGTACCTACGAGCAGTACTTC
cdr3_aa: CASRLAGGTYEQYF
v_call: TRBV12-3/TRBV12-4
d_call: TRBD2
clone_size: many
j_call: TRBJ2-7

cdr3_nt: TGTGCCAGCAAACAAACTGGGGCTAGCAATCAGCCCCAGCATTTT
cdr3_aa: CASKQTGASNQPQHF
v_call: TRBV6-1
d_call: NA
clone_size: NA
j_call: TRBJ1-5

cdr3_nt: TGTGCCAGCAGCCGAAGCATACAAGAGACCCAGTACTTC
cdr3_aa: CASSRSIQETQYF
v_call: TRBV7-3
d_call: NA
clone_size: NA
j_call: TRBJ2-5

cdr3_nt: TGCAGCGTCTCCGACAGATACTCCTACGAGCAGTACTTC
cdr3_aa: CSVSDRYSYEQYF
v_call: TRBV29-1
d_call: NA
clone_size: few
j_call: TRBJ2-7

cdr3_nt: TGTGCCAGCAGTTCCCGATTAATATTTAGCGGGGGGGAGGCAAGGTACGAGCAGTACTTC
cdr3_aa: CASSSRLIFSGGEARYEQYF
v_call: TRBV28
d_call: TRBD2
clone_size: NA
j_call: TRBJ2-7

cdr3_nt: TGTGCCAGCAGCTTATGGGGGCATGAAAAGACCCAGTACTTC
cdr3_aa: CASSLWGHEKTQYF
v_call: TRBV7-2
d_call: NA
clone_size: many
j_call: TRBJ2-5

cdr3_nt: TGTGCCAGCAGTTGGGACTTGCGGGGGACCCAGTACTTC
cdr3_aa: CASSWDLRGTQYF
v_call: TRBV6-2/TRBV6-3
d_call: NA
clone_size: many
j_call: TRBJ2-5

cdr3_nt: TGTGCCAGCAGTTTAGGCTGGGACAGGGGAACCCAGGGGACCCAGTACTTC
cdr3_aa: CASSLGWDRGTQGTQYF
v_call: TRBV12-3/TRBV12-4
d_call: TRBD1
clone_size: many
j_call: TRBJ2-5

cdr3_nt: TGCAGTGCTAGACAGGGTTGGGACACTGAAGCTTTCTTT
cdr3_aa: CSARQGWDTEAFF
v_call: TRBV20-1
d_call: NA
clone_size: NA
j_call: TRBJ1-1

cdr3_nt: TGCAGCGGTAGACAGGCCACAGATACGCAGTATTTT
cdr3_aa: CSGRQATDTQYF
v_call: TRBV29-1
d_call: NA
clone_size: many
j_call: TRBJ2-3

cdr3_nt: TGTGCCAGCAGTTACTCGACAGGACTAGCGAGTACCCAGTACTTC
cdr3_aa: CASSYSTGLASTQYF
v_call: TRBV6-2/TRBV6-3
d_call: TRBD2
clone_size: NA
j_call: TRBJ2-5

cdr3_nt: TGTGCCAGCAGAATGACAGGGCACGAGCAGTACTTC
cdr3_aa: CASRMTGHEQYF
v_call: TRBV7-2
d_call: TRBD1
clone_size: few
j_call: TRBJ2-7

cdr3_nt: TGCAGTGCTATCTACAGATATTTGGGGATTAGCGGGGGGTACAATGAGCAGTTCTTC
cdr3_aa: CSAIYRYLGISGGYNEQFF
v_call: TRBV20-1
d_call: TRBD2
clone_size: few
j_call: TRBJ2-1

cdr3_nt: TGTGCCACCAGCAGTGCCCGGGGGGTCACAGATACGCAGTATTTT
cdr3_aa: CATSSARGVTDTQYF
v_call: TRBV15
d_call: TRBD2
clone_size: NA
j_call: TRBJ2-3

cdr3_nt: TGTGCCAGCAGCCAAGGTCGACAGGGCTACGAGCAGTACTTC
cdr3_aa: CASSQGRQGYEQYF
v_call: TRBV3-1
d_call: TRBD1
clone_size: few
j_call: TRBJ2-7

cdr3_nt: TGTGCCAGCAGTTCCAACTACCCCCTCCGTTCCCGGACTAGCCCAGATACGCAGTATTTT
cdr3_aa: CASSSNYPLRSRTSPDTQYF
v_call: TRBV12-3/TRBV12-4
d_call: TRBD2
clone_size: NA
j_call: TRBJ2-3

cdr3_nt: TGTGCCAGCAGCCAAATCGGACAGGCCAACACTGAAGCTTTCTTT
cdr3_aa: CASSQIGQANTEAFF
v_call: TRBV3-1
d_call: TRBD1
clone_size: NA
j_call: TRBJ1-1

cdr3_nt: TGTGCCAGCAGGAGGGAGAGTTTCGCCGGGGAGCTGTTTTTT
cdr3_aa: CASRRESFAGELFF
v_call: TRBV6-1
d_call: NA
clone_size: many
j_call: TRBJ2-2

cdr3_nt: TGTGCCAGCAGTGAAAGACAGGGCTCACCCCTCCACTTT
cdr3_aa: CASSERQGSPLHF
v_call: TRBV27
d_call: TRBD1
clone_size: few
j_call: TRBJ1-6

cdr3_nt: TGTGCCAGCAGTCTCTTCGGGGGGGGTGCGAATTACGAGCAGTACTTC
cdr3_aa: CASSLFGGGANYEQYF
v_call: TRBV28
d_call: TRBD2
clone_size: NA
j_call: TRBJ2-7

cdr3_nt: TGCAGTGCTAGACGGGGGACAGGGGTGACCGGGGAGCTGTTTTTT
cdr3_aa: CSARRGTGVTGELFF
v_call: TRBV20-1
d_call: TRBD1
clone_size: few
j_call: TRBJ2-2

cdr3_nt: TGCGCCAGCAGCCCCGGCCTTGGACAGGGCGCGAACACTGAAGCTTTCTTT
cdr3_aa: CASSPGLGQGANTEAFF
v_call: TRBV4-3
d_call: TRBD1
clone_size: few
j_call: TRBJ1-1

cdr3_nt: TGCAGTGCTAGAGAGGCGTACGAGCAGTACTTC
cdr3_aa: CSAREAYEQYF
v_call: TRBV20-1
d_call: NA
clone_size: many
j_call: TRBJ2-7

cdr3_nt: TGCAGCGTTGAGGGCGGGGCCTACGAGCAGTACTTC
cdr3_aa: CSVEGGAYEQYF
v_call: TRBV29-1
d_call: NA
clone_size: NA
j_call: TRBJ2-7

cdr3_nt: TGTGCCAGCAGCTTAGAAGCCTTAAGCTACGAGCAGTACTTC
cdr3_aa: CASSLEALSYEQYF
v_call: TRBV7-2
d_call: NA
clone_size: NA
j_call: TRBJ2-7

cdr3_nt: TGCGCCAGCAGCCGAGGGGGACTAACAATTTACAATGAGCAGTTCTTC
cdr3_aa: CASSRGGLTIYNEQFF
v_call: TRBV4-3
d_call: NA
clone_size: few
j_call: TRBJ2-1

cdr3_nt: TGTGCCAGCAGTTACGGCGGACTGAGCTCCTACAATGAGCAGTTCTTC
cdr3_aa: CASSYGGLSSYNEQFF
v_call: TRBV6-2/TRBV6-3
d_call: NA
clone_size: few
j_call: TRBJ2-1

cdr3_nt: TGCGCCAGCAGCCCCGGACAGAACACCGGGGAGCTGTTTTTT
cdr3_aa: CASSPGQNTGELFF
v_call: TRBV5-1
d_call: NA
clone_size: many
j_call: TRBJ2-2

cdr3_nt: TGTGCCAGCAGTTACTCGGTAACAGGGTCCGAGCAGTACTTC
cdr3_aa: CASSYSVTGSEQYF
v_call: TRBV6-5
d_call: NA
clone_size: many
j_call: TRBJ2-7

cdr3_nt: TGTGCCAGCAGCACCCAGATTGGGGACGGCGGGGAGCTGTTTTTT
cdr3_aa: CASSTQIGDGGELFF
v_call: TRBV9
d_call: NA
clone_size: NA
j_call: TRBJ2-2

cdr3_nt: TGCAGTGCTAGGTTGTATCGGGGCTACACCTTC
cdr3_aa: CSARLYRGYTF
v_call: TRBV20-1
d_call: NA
clone_size: NA
j_call: TRBJ1-2

cdr3_nt: TGCAGTGCTAGATCCAGTCCGAGACAGGAGACCCAGTACTTC
cdr3_aa: CSARSSPRQETQYF
v_call: TRBV20-1
d_call: NA
clone_size: many
j_call: TRBJ2-5

cdr3_nt: TGCAGCGTTGTTTGGGGGGCCTACGAGCAGTACTTC
cdr3_aa: CSVVWGAYEQYF
v_call: TRBV29-1
d_call: NA
clone_size: few
j_call: TRBJ2-7

cdr3_nt: TGTGCCAGCAGTTTACGGACCGTTCTCCACATTACGGATACGCAGTATTTT
cdr3_aa: CASSLRTVLHITDTQYF
v_call: TRBV12-3/TRBV12-4
d_call: NA
clone_size: few
j_call: TRBJ2-3

cdr3_nt: TGTGCCAGCAGTTCCGGACCGTATAGGTACGAGCAGTACTTC
cdr3_aa: CASSSGPYRYEQYF
v_call: TRBV12-3/TRBV12-4
d_call: NA
clone_size: few
j_call: TRBJ2-7

cdr3_nt: TGCGCCAGCAGCCCAAACCAGGGAACGAACGAGCAGTACTTC
cdr3_aa: CASSPNQGTNEQYF
v_call: TRBV4-3
d_call: NA
clone_size: NA
j_call: TRBJ2-7

cdr3_nt: TGCAGTGCCCCCGAGTCTAGTGCAGCGGACAATGAGCAGTTCTTC
cdr3_aa: CSAPESSAADNEQFF
v_call: TRBV20-1
d_call: NA
clone_size: NA
j_call: TRBJ2-1

cdr3_nt: TGTGCCAGCAGTTACACAATGGGGAGGGGGCCTGGTGAAGCTTTCTTT
cdr3_aa: CASSYTMGRGPGEAFF
v_call: TRBV6-2/TRBV6-3
d_call: TRBD1
clone_size: few
j_call: TRBJ1-1

cdr3_nt: TGTGCCAGCAGTGAGAAAGGACAGGGTATCTCCTACGAGCAGTACTTC
cdr3_aa: CASSEKGQGISYEQYF
v_call: TRBV27
d_call: TRBD1
clone_size: NA
j_call: TRBJ2-7

cdr3_nt: TGTGCCAGCAGCTTAGCTTCAGGGGCAGGTGGCTACACCTTC
cdr3_aa: CASSLASGAGGYTF
v_call: TRBV7-9
d_call: NA
clone_size: many
j_call: TRBJ1-2

cdr3_nt: TGTGCCAGCAGTGAAAGGCAGGGTGGGGCCCAGTACTTC
cdr3_aa: CASSERQGGAQYF
v_call: TRBV2
d_call: NA
clone_size: NA
j_call: TRBJ2-5

cdr3_nt: TGTGCCAGCTCACCCCTGACAGGGGTGGGCACTGAAGCTTTCTTT
cdr3_aa: CASSPLTGVGTEAFF
v_call: TRBV18
d_call: TRBD1
clone_size: NA
j_call: TRBJ1-1

cdr3_nt: TGTGCCAGCAGTTTTAAGTTCGATTCCGACGAGCAGTACTTC
cdr3_aa: CASSFKFDSDEQYF
v_call: TRBV28
d_call: NA
clone_size: NA
j_call: TRBJ2-7

cdr3_nt: TGCAGCGTTGTGCGTTTTGGAGGGGGTGAGCAGTACTTC
cdr3_aa: CSVVRFGGGEQYF
v_call: TRBV29-1
d_call: NA
clone_size: NA
j_call: TRBJ2-7

cdr3_nt: TGTGTCAGCAGCCGAGTTGTGCAGGGCCACGAGCAGTACTTC
cdr3_aa: CVSSRVVQGHEQYF
v_call: TRBV11-2
d_call: NA
clone_size: NA
j_call: TRBJ2-7

cdr3_nt: TGCAGTGCTTTGGCGGCTAGCGGGGGGACAGATACGCAGTATTTT
cdr3_aa: CSALAASGGTDTQYF
v_call: TRBV20-1
d_call: TRBD2
clone_size: few
j_call: TRBJ2-3

cdr3_nt: TGTGCCAGCAGCCAGGATATACCTAGCGGGAGTATAAATGAGCAGTTCTTC
cdr3_aa: CASSQDIPSGSINEQFF
v_call: TRBV4-2
d_call: TRBD2
clone_size: few
j_call: TRBJ2-1

cdr3_nt: TGTGCCACCAGTCCTAGCGGGAGGGGGAGCTCCTACAATGAGCAGTTCTTC
cdr3_aa: CATSPSGRGSSYNEQFF
v_call: TRBV24-1
d_call: TRBD2
clone_size: few
j_call: TRBJ2-1